Listed below are T cell receptor beta chains from one sample, sequenced in a study of control samples from healthy donors and cancer patients. Repertoires were generated with immunoSEQ multiplex PCR, while TCRdb's copy carries only in-frame clones and drops some. This sample yields 70,000 or so clones, of which 84% are seen a single time; 25% to 35% belongs to the top ten. Material: blood. The receptors come from a man aged 45 to 65 in good health. CDR3s include the opening cysteine and the closing phenylalanine or tryptophan. A D gene is named only where the DNA matches it firmly. Clone sizes are given selectively: once, few, many, or a class where the clone is expanded.

clone_size | j_call | v_call | d_call | cdr3_nt | cdr3_aa
NA | TRBJ1-5 | TRBV27 | TRBD1 | TGTGCCAGCAGTTGGACAGGGGGAAATCAGCCCCAGCATTTT | CASSWTGGNQPQHF
large | TRBJ2-7 | TRBV5-6 | NA | TGTGCCAGCATGGACTATCGGTCCCACGAGCAGTACTTC | CASMDYRSHEQYF
NA | TRBJ2-1 | TRBV24-1 | NA | TGTGCCACCAGTGATGGGCCGGGGCATGAGCAGTTCTTC | CATSDGPGHEQFF
NA | TRBJ2-3 | TRBV11-2 | TRBD2 | TGTGCCAGCAGCTTATGGGAGGGAGATACGCAGTATTTT | CASSLWEGDTQYF
NA | TRBJ2-2 | TRBV27 | TRBD2 | TGTGCCAGCACCTCCGGGACTAGCGGCTACAACACCGGGGAGCTGTTTTTT | CASTSGTSGYNTGELFF
NA | TRBJ1-2 | TRBV19 | TRBD1 | TGTGCCAGTAGCCTCACAGGGGAAGAAGACACCTTC | CASSLTGEEDTF
NA | TRBJ2-7 | TRBV30 | NA | TGTGCCTGGAATAACAGGGACGTGGAGTACTTC | CAWNNRDVEYF
few | TRBJ1-2 | TRBV5-1 | TRBD1 | TGCGCCAGCAGCTTGGAGGGGACAGGGGGAATTCCCTATGGCTACACCTTC | CASSLEGTGGIPYGYTF
few | TRBJ1-2 | TRBV9 | NA | TGTGCCAGCGAGGAACTCAACTATGGCTACACCTTC | CASEELNYGYTF
NA | TRBJ2-3 | TRBV4-2 | NA | TGTGCCAGCAGCCAAGAGGCATACTCAGATACGCAGTATTTT | CASSQEAYSDTQYF
NA | TRBJ1-3 | TRBV18 | TRBD1 | TGTGCCAGCTCCCGGGGACAGTCATACTCTGGAAACACCATATATTTT | CASSRGQSYSGNTIYF
NA | TRBJ1-1 | TRBV3-1/TRBV3-2 | NA | TGTGCCAGCAGCCAACAAAGGAGGACCTCTGAAGCTTTCTTT | CASSQQRRTSEAFF
NA | TRBJ1-1 | TRBV29-1 | NA | TGCAGCGGGCGGGTCAAGGGCACTGAAGCTTTCTTT | CSGRVKGTEAFF
NA | TRBJ1-6 | TRBV10-1 | TRBD1 | TGCGCCAGCAGTGAGAAGGGGGCGGATAATTCACCCCTCCACTTT | CASSEKGADNSPLHF
NA | TRBJ2-2 | TRBV19 | NA | TGTGCCAGTAGCCCAGACAGTTACGGGGGCGGGGAGCTGTTTTTT | CASSPDSYGGGELFF
NA | TRBJ1-1 | TRBV5-5 | NA | TGTGCCAGCAGCTTATCCAGGGCGAACACTGAAGCTTTCTTT | CASSLSRANTEAFF
NA | TRBJ2-1 | TRBV7-2 | TRBD1 | TGTGCCAGCAGCTCCCGGACAGGGCCCCGACCGGGAGAGCAGTTCTTC | CASSSRTGPRPGEQFF
once | TRBJ1-2 | TRBV19 | NA | TGTGCCAGCAAGGACCACAGGGAGGGGTCCAATGGCTACACCTTC | CASKDHREGSNGYTF
NA | TRBJ1-3 | TRBV5-4 | NA | TGTGCCAGCAGCCAAGCGGGGGCTGGAAACACCATATATTTT | CASSQAGAGNTIYF
NA | TRBJ2-7 | TRBV24-1 | NA | TGTGCCACCAGTTTGCACGGCTACGAGCAGTACTTC | CATSLHGYEQYF
NA | TRBJ1-5 | TRBV19 | NA | TGTGCCAGTAGTATTCGGGGGCCAAATCAGCCCCAGCATTTT | CASSIRGPNQPQHF
NA | TRBJ2-6 | TRBV1 | NA | TGCACCAGCAGCCAAGCGAGACTAGCGGTTTCAACCTCTGGGGCCAACGTCCTGACTTTC | CTSSQARLAVSTSGANVLTF
NA | TRBJ2-3 | TRBV7-2 | TRBD2 | TGTGCCAGCAGCTCCTCTGCGGGTGGCGGGGGGGCCATAGATACGCAGTATTTT | CASSSSAGGGGAIDTQYF
NA | TRBJ2-1 | TRBV6-6 | TRBD1 | TGTGCCAGCAGTCTCCAGGGACAGCCTTACAATGAGCAGTTCTTC | CASSLQGQPYNEQFF
NA | TRBJ2-7 | TRBV25-1 | NA | TGTGCCAGCAGTGATGGATTGCTAACTGGCGAGCAGTACTTC | CASSDGLLTGEQYF
NA | TRBJ2-1 | TRBV18 | TRBD1 | TGTGCCAGCTCACCTATGGGTACCGGGACAGGGAGTGAGCAGTTCTTC | CASSPMGTGTGSEQFF
NA | TRBJ2-2 | TRBV11-3 | NA | TGTGCCAGCAGCTTAGAGAGAATTGGGGGACCCGGGGAGCTGTTTTTT | CASSLERIGGPGELFF
NA | TRBJ1-4 | TRBV30 | NA | TGTGCCTGGAGTGAGCAGAGTAATGAAAAACTGTTTTTT | CAWSEQSNEKLFF
NA | TRBJ1-1 | TRBV7-2 | TRBD1 | TGTGCCAGCAGCTTTAACTCAGGGGGCCTCGACACTGAAGCTTTCTTT | CASSFNSGGLDTEAFF
NA | TRBJ2-7 | TRBV7-2 | TRBD2 | TGTGCCAGCAGCTTACGCGCAGGGCGGGGGGCCTACGAGCAGTACTTC | CASSLRAGRGAYEQYF
NA | TRBJ1-2 | TRBV5-6 | NA | TGTGCCAGCAGCTTGTCGGGGGACCCAAACTATGGCTACACTTTC | CASSLSGDPNYGYTF
NA | TRBJ1-5 | TRBV9 | NA | TGTGCCAGCAGTGAATCGCCCGAGCGCAATCAGCCCCAGCATTTT | CASSESPERNQPQHF
NA | TRBJ2-7 | TRBV5-1 | TRBD1 | TGCGCCAGCAGCTTGAACGGACAGGGTTGGATTGAGCAGTACTTC | CASSLNGQGWIEQYF